This TCR beta chain appears in the sequencing data of a study of blood T cell repertoires in COVID-19. Study background: COVID-19 samples, acute and convalescent, were from the United States, Italy and Spain.

Authors' data handling: How many nucleated cells were present was estimated from reference gene primer amplification. Produced via immunoSEQ multiplex PCR; TCRdb's table is partial and in-frame only. V and J calls and clone size are as listed in that table; D and trimming were resolved from the DNA. The data contain some 260,000 clones, 88% of them singletons. This receptor was taken from a woman in her forties who had recovered from COVID-19. The source material was peripheral blood.

This chain's CDR3 is CASSRGFQETQYF. CDR3 DNA sequence: TGTGCCAGCAGCCGCGGCTTCCAAGAGACCCAGTACTTC. The J gene is TRBJ2-5, the V gene TRBV11-1; D is uncertain. Germline V CDR1 and CDR2: SGHAT, FQDESV (reference sequence). The CDR3 loop spans 13 amino acids. Trimming took 5 bases from V and 1 from J, leaving 8 bases between them.